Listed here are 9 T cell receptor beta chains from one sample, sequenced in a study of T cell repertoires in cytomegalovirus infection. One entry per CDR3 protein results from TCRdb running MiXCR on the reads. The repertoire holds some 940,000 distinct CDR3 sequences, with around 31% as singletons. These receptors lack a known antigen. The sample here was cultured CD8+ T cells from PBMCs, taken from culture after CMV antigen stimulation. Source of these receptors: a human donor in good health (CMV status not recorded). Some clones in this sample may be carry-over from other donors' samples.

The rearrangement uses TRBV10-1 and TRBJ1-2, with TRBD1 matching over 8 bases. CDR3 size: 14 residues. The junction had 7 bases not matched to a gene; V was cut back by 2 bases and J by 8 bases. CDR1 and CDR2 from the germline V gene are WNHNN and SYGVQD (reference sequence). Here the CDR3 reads CASSEAGTGDGYTF. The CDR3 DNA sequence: TGCGCCAGCAGTGAGGCCGGGACAGGAGACGGCTACACCTTC.

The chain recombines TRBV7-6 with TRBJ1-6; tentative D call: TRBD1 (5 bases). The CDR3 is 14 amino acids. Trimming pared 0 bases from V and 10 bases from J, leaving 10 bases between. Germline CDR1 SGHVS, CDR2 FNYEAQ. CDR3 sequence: CASSLAGEESPLHF. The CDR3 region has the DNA TGTGCCAGCAGCTTAGCGGGGGAAGAGTCACCCCTCCACTTT.

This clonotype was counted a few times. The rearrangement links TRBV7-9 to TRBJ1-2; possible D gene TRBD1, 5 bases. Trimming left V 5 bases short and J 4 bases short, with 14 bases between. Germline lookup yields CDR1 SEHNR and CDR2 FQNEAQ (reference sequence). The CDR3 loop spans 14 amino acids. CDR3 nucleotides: TGTGCCAGCAGCGTATTGGGACTCCTCTATGGCTACACCTTC. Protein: CASSVLGLLYGYTF.

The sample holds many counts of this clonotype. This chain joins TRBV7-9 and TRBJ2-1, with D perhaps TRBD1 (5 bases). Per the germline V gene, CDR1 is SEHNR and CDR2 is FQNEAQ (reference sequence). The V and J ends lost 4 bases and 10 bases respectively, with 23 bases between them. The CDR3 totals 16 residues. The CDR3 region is CASSSRGMTSKWEQFF. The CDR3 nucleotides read TGTGCCAGCAGCTCTAGGGGCATGACTTCTAAATGGGAGCAGTTCTTC.

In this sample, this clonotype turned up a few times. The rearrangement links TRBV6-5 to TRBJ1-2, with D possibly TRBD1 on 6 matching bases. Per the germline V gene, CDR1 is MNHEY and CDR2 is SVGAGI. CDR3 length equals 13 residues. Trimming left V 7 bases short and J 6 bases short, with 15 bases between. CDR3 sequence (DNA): TGTGCCAGCACCCAAGGGGGGCTTAATGGCTACACCTTC. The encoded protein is CASTQGGLNGYTF.

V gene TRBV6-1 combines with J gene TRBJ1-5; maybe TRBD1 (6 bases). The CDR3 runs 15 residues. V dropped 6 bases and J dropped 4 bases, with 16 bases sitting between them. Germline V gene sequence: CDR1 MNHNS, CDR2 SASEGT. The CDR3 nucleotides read TGTGCCAGCAGCCCGGGACACTCGAAGAATCAGCCCCAGCATTTT. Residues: CASSPGHSKNQPQHF.

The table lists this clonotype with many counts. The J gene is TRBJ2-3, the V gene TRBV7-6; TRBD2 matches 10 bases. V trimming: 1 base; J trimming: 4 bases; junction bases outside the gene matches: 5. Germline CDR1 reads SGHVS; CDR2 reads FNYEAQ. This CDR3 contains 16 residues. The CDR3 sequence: CASSLEQRGGSDTQYF. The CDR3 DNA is TGTGCCAGCAGCTTAGAGCAGCGGGGGGGATCAGATACGCAGTATTTT.

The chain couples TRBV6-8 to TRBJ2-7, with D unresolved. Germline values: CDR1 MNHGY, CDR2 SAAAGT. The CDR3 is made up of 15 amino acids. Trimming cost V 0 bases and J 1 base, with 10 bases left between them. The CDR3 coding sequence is TGTGCCAGCAGTTACTCGGGTGGTACTTCCTACGAGCAGTACTTC. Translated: CASSYSGGTSYEQYF.

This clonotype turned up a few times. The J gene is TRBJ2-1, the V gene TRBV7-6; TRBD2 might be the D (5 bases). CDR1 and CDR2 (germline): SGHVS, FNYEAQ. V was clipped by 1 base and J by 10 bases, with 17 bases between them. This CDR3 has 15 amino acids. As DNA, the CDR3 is TGTGCCAGCAGCTTAGGCGCGGGCAGGCGAGGGGAGCAGTTCTTC. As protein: CASSLGAGRRGEQFF.